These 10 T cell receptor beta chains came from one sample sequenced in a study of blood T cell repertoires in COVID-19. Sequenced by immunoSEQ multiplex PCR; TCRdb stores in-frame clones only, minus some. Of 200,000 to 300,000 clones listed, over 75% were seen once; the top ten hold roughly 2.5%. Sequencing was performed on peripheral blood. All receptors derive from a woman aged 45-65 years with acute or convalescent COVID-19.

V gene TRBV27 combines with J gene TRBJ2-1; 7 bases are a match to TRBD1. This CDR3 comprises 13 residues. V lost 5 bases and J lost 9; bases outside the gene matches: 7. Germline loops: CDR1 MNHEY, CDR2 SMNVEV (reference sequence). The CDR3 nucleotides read TGTGCCAGCAGTCCGACAGGGCAGGTTGAGCAGTTCTTC. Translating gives CASSPTGQVEQFF.

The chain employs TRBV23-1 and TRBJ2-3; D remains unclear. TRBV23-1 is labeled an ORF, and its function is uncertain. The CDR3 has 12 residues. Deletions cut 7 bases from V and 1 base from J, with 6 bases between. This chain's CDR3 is CASTRGTDTQYF. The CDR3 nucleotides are TGCGCCAGCACCCGCGGCACAGATACGCAGTATTTT.

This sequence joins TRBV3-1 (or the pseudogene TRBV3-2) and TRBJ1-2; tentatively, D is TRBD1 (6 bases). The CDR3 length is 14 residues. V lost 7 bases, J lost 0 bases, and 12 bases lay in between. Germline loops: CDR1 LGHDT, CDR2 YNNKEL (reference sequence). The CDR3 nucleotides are TGTGCCAGCACCCAGCAGGGGACTAACTATGGCTACACCTTC. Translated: CASTQQGTNYGYTF.

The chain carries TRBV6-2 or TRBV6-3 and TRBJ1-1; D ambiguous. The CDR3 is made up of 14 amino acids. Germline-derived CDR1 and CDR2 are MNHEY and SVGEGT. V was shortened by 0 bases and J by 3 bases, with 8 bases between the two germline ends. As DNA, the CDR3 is TGTGCCAGCAGTTACTCGGGAGGGTACACTGAAGCTTTCTTT. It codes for CASSYSGGYTEAFF.

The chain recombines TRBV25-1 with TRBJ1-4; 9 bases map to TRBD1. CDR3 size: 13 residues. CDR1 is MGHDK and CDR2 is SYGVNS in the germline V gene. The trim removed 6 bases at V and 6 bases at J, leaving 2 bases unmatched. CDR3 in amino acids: CASRGTGYEKLFF. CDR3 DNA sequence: TGTGCCAGCAGAGGGACAGGGTATGAAAAACTGTTTTTT.

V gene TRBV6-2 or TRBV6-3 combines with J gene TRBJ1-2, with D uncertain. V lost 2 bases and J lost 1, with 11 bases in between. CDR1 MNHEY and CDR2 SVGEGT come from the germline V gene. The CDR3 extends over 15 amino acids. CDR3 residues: CASSYGPQNNYGYTF. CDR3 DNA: TGTGCCAGCAGTTACGGTCCGCAGAATAACTATGGCTACACCTTC.

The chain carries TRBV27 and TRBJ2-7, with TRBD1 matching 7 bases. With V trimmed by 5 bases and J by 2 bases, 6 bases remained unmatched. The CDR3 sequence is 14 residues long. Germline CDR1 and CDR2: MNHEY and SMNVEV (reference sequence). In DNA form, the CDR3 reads TGTGCCAGCAGTGCGACAGGGTATCCCTACGAGCAGTACTTC. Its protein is CASSATGYPYEQYF.

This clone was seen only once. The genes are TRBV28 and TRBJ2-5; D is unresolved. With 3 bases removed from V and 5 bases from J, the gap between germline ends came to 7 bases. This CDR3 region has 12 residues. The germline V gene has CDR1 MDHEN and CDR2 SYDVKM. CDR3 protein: CASSLRSETQYF. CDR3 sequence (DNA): TGTGCCAGCAGTTTGAGATCGGAGACCCAGTACTTC.

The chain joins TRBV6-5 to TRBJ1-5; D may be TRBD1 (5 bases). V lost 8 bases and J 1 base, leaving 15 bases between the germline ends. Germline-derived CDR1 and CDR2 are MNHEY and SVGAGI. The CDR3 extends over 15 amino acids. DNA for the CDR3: TGTGCCAGCGGGCGGGACCCAGGAAGCAATCAGCCCCAGCATTTT. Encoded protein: CASGRDPGSNQPQHF.

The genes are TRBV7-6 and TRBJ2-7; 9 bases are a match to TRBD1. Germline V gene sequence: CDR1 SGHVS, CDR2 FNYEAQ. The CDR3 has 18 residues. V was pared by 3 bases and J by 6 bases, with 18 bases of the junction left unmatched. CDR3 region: CASSLDPRRDRDNSEQYF. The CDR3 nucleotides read TGTGCCAGCAGCTTGGACCCTCGCCGGGACAGGGATAACTCCGAGCAGTACTTC.